Following are 32 T cell receptor beta chains from one sample sequenced in a study of OX40 agonist ivuxolimab in advanced cancers. Only in-frame clones appear in the TCRdb table, and some are missing; sequencing was by immunoSEQ multiplex PCR. Here the sample spans roughly 66,000 clones, roughly 87% being singletons. The sequenced sample was CD4+ or CD8+ T cells sorted from blood, obtained in a trial of the OX40 agonist ivuxolimab. The source is an adult with an advanced solid tumor such as melanoma, head and neck, liver or kidney cancer.

The J gene is TRBJ2-7, the V gene TRBV5-6; D unclear. CDR3 length: 13 amino acids. In germline, CDR1 is SGHDT, CDR2 YYEEEE. V was clipped by 2 bases and J by 4 bases, with 10 bases between them. CDR3 bases: TGTGCCAGCAGCTTCGGATCGGGTTACGAGCAGTACTTC. This sequence encodes CASSFGSGYEQYF.

This clone was counted a few times. The J gene is TRBJ2-1, the V gene TRBV11-3; no clear D. Germline assignment: CDR1 SGHNT and CDR2 YENEEA. V dropped 2 bases and J dropped 0 bases, with 14 bases sitting between them. The CDR3 has 17 residues. DNA for the CDR3: TGTGCCAGCAGCTTATACCCAGGAAGTAACTCCTACAATGAGCAGTTCTTC. Translated, it gives CASSLYPGSNSYNEQFF.

The chain links TRBV28 to TRBJ2-3; 10 nucleotides line up with TRBD2. Looked up from germline, CDR1 is MDHEN and CDR2 is SYDVKM. J was trimmed by 1 base and V by 5 bases; bases with no gene match: 3. The CDR3 contains 15 residues. CDR3: CASSLAGARTDTQYF. The DNA of the CDR3 is TGTGCCAGCAGTCTAGCGGGAGCTCGCACAGATACGCAGTATTTT.

This chain links TRBV10-3 with TRBJ1-1; D perhaps matches TRBD1 (6 bases). The CDR3 consists of 15 residues. Germline lookup yields CDR1 ENHRY and CDR2 SYGVKD. With 0 bases removed from V and 1 base from J, the gap between germline ends came to 9 bases. The CDR3 DNA follows: TGTGCCATCAGTGAGTCAGCAGGGGCGAACACTGAAGCTTTCTTT. It translates to CAISESAGANTEAFF.

In its sample, this clone ranks as medium-sized (0.01 to 0.1%). This rearrangement joins TRBV7-2 to TRBJ2-5, with a possible D match to TRBD2 (5 bases). The CDR3 contains 13 residues. Germline V gives CDR1 SGHTA, CDR2 FQGNSA. V shed 4 bases and J shed 1 base, with 7 bases lying between them. CDR3 in amino acids: CASSYSAQETQYF. As DNA, the CDR3 is TGTGCCAGCAGCTATAGCGCCCAAGAGACCCAGTACTTC.

CDR3 sequence (DNA): TGTGCCAGCTCACCTTCCGGGACTGATAATCAGCCCCAGCATTTT. It codes for CASSPSGTDNQPQHF. The V call is TRBV18, the J call TRBJ1-5, with TRBD1 as a possible D gene (5 bases). The germline V gene encodes CDR1 KGHSH and CDR2 LQKENI. Trimming took 3 bases from V and 4 from J, leaving 13 bases between them. This CDR3 region has 15 residues.

The rearrangement links TRBV28 to TRBJ2-3; unclear D gene. V lost 3 bases and J lost 3, with 1 base in between. The CDR3 spans 11 residues. CDR1 MDHEN and CDR2 SYDVKM come from the germline V gene. This chain's CDR3 is CASSLTDTQYF. CDR3 bases: TGTGCCAGCAGTTTGACAGATACGCAGTATTTT.

Only a few counts were recorded for this clone. The chain recombines TRBV29-1 with TRBJ2-3; 13 positions match TRBD2. The CDR3 covers 14 residues. Germline CDR1 is SQVTM and CDR2 is ANQGSEA. Unmatched junction bases numbered 6, after V lost 6 bases and J lost 6 bases. The CDR3, as DNA: TGCAGCGTGGGACTAGCGGGGCCTTTGGATACGCAGTATTTT. Amino acids: CSVGLAGPLDTQYF.

This clone has a single count. The V call is TRBV7-3, the J call TRBJ2-1; 7 bases fit TRBD2. The trim removed 3 bases at V and 9 bases at J, leaving 8 bases unmatched. CDR1 is SGHTA, CDR2 FQGTGA, per germline. CDR3 length: 14 residues. DNA of the CDR3: TGTGCCAGCAGCTTCGGCGGGAGCTGGAGTGAGCAGTTCTTC. Its protein product is CASSFGGSWSEQFF. The variable domain in full, completed from reference TRBV7-3 and TRBJ2-1, reads GAGVSQTPSNKVTEKGKYVELRCDPISGHTALYWYRQSLGQGPEFLIYFQGTGAADDSGLPNDRFFAVRPEGSVSTLKIQRTERGDSAVYLCASSFGGSWSEQFFGPGTRLTVL.

This clone was seen a few times. The V call is TRBV4-3, the J call TRBJ1-6, with TRBD1 matching over 8 bases. V trimming: 1 base; J trimming: 4 bases; junction bases outside the gene matches: 3. The CDR3 extends over 16 amino acids. Germline V gene sequence: CDR1 LGHNA, CDR2 YSLEER. CDR3 nucleotide sequence: TGCGCCAGCAGCCAAGTTCAGGGGGCTTATAATTCACCCCTCCACTTT. Its protein product is CASSQVQGAYNSPLHF.

This sequence joins TRBV4-1 and TRBJ1-1; 9 bases agree with TRBD1. Germline assignment: CDR1 MGHRA and CDR2 YSYEKL. This CDR3 is 15 amino acids long. V trimming: 2 bases; J trimming: 5 bases; junction bases outside the gene matches: 6. The CDR3 sequence is CASSQRGQGETEAFF. Written as DNA, the CDR3 is TGCGCCAGCAGCCAACGGGGACAGGGTGAAACTGAAGCTTTCTTT.

In this sample, this clone is medium-sized. The genes are TRBV6-1 and TRBJ2-2, with TRBD2 as a possible D gene (5 bases). Trimming removed 6 bases from V and 5 bases from J, with 7 bases in between. The CDR3 spans 12 residues. Germline CDR1 is MNHNS and CDR2 is SASEGT. In DNA form, the CDR3 reads TGTGCCAGCAGCAGGACTACCGGGGAGCTGTTTTTT. It yields the protein CASSRTTGELFF.

This clone was seen a single time. This chain joins TRBV25-1 and TRBJ1-6; D remains unclear. Germline assignment: CDR1 MGHDK and CDR2 SYGVNS. This CDR3 is 14 amino acids long. V lost 5 bases, J lost 2 bases, and 7 bases lay in between. CDR3 sequence (DNA): TGTGCCAGCAGTCGGGGAACCTATAATTCACCCCTCCACTTT. As protein: CASSRGTYNSPLHF.

The table lists this clone with a count of one. CDR3 amino acids: CASSLHRDVSSGELFF. CDR3 coding DNA: TGTGCCAGCAGCCTACACCGGGACGTCTCATCCGGGGAGCTGTTTTTT. This rearrangement joins TRBV7-2 to TRBJ2-2; TRBD1 or TRBD2 may be the D gene (5 bases each). The germline V and J ends were trimmed by 5 bases and 6 bases, with 19 bases remaining between them. Germline lookup yields CDR1 SGHTA and CDR2 FQGNSA. The CDR3 extends over 16 amino acids.

This chain links TRBV29-1 with TRBJ2-3; D is ambiguous. Germline values: CDR1 SQVTM, CDR2 ANQGSEA. The V end was cut by 6 bases, the J end by 3 bases, with 10 bases between. CDR3 length: 12 amino acids. The CDR3 DNA reads TGCAGCGTCCGGGCAGTGACAGATACGCAGTATTTT. Its protein is CSVRAVTDTQYF.

The rearrangement joins TRBV11-2 to TRBJ2-2, with D uncertain. V lost 2 bases to trimming and J lost 4 bases, with 14 bases between them. From germline, CDR1 is SGHAT and CDR2 FQNNGV. The CDR3 has 16 amino acids. CDR3 region: CASSLLMGIGTGELFF. CDR3 coding DNA: TGTGCCAGCAGCTTACTGATGGGGATCGGCACCGGGGAGCTGTTTTTT. The full variable domain, rest sourced from reference TRBV11-2 and TRBJ2-2, is EAGVAQSPRYKIIEKRQSVAFWCNPISGHATLYWYQQILGQGPKLLIQFQNNGVVDDSQLPKDRFSAERLKGVDSTLKIQPAKLEDSAVYLCASSLLMGIGTGELFFGEGSRLTVL.

The chain is built from TRBV12-5 and TRBJ2-7; 10 nucleotides align to TRBD1. Unmatched junction bases numbered 6, after V lost 4 bases and J lost 3 bases. The V gene's germline CDR1 is LGHNT and CDR2 FRNRAP. This CDR3 comprises 15 residues. DNA for the CDR3: TGTGCTAGTGGTTCAGGACAGGGGGGAAGCTACGAGCAGTACTTC. Residues: CASGSGQGGSYEQYF.

The genes are TRBV28 and TRBJ2-4; D unresolved. V gave up 4 bases and J gave up 0 bases, with 10 bases separating them. The CDR3 length is 15 residues. The germline gives CDR1 MDHEN, CDR2 SYDVKM. CDR3 coding DNA: TGTGCCAGCAGTTCCCCCAGGTTAGCCAAAAACATTCAGTACTTC. Its translation is CASSSPRLAKNIQYF.

The table lists this clone with a count of one. The chain joins TRBV29-1 to TRBJ2-7; D is perhaps TRBD1 (5 bases). The germline CDR1 and CDR2 sequences are SQVTM and ANQGSEA. With 4 bases removed from V and 6 bases from J, the gap between germline ends came to 28 bases. The CDR3 is made up of 17 amino acids. In DNA form, the CDR3 reads TGCAGCGTTGCCATACCTCAGGGATCAGGCGCACCCACCGAGCAGTACTTC. Translation gives CSVAIPQGSGAPTEQYF.

The chain employs TRBV6-5 and TRBJ1-1; 10 bases fit TRBD1. The trim removed 6 bases at V and 7 bases at J, leaving 11 bases unmatched. Looked up from germline, CDR1 is MNHEY and CDR2 is SVGAGI. This CDR3 spans 15 amino acids. In DNA form, the CDR3 reads TGTGCCAGCAGGGACCCCCGGGACAGGGGCCTTGAAGCTTTCTTT. It encodes CASRDPRDRGLEAFF.

The V gene is TRBV29-1, the J gene TRBJ2-1; TRBD1 agrees at 7 bases. The CDR3 totals 13 residues. The V segment lost 7 bases and the J segment 4 bases; nucleotides outside the gene matches: 7. The germline V gene has CDR1 SQVTM and CDR2 ANQGSEA. CDR3 bases: TGCAGCGCCTTCACAGGGGAGTACAATGAGCAGTTCTTC. Amino acid sequence: CSAFTGEYNEQFF.

The V gene is TRBV7-6, the J gene TRBJ2-7, with 7 bases that match TRBD1. The germline V gene has CDR1 SGHVS and CDR2 FNYEAQ. There are 17 residues in the CDR3. With V trimmed by 1 base and J by 1 base, 10 bases remained unmatched. In nucleotides, the CDR3 is TGTGCCAGCAGCTTAGTCGGGACAGCCCACCTATCCTACGAGCAGTACTTC. It specifies CASSLVGTAHLSYEQYF.

The chain is built from TRBV11-3 and TRBJ2-6; D might be TRBD2 (5 bases). The CDR3 is made up of 15 amino acids. Germline CDR1 and CDR2: SGHNT and YENEEA. Trimming stripped 1 base from V and 4 bases from J, with 8 bases between. For the CDR3, the DNA is TGTGCCAGCAGCTTAGGGGAGATCGGGGCCAACGTCCTGACTTTC. This codes for CASSLGEIGANVLTF.

The gene calls are TRBV18 and TRBJ2-7, with a tentative D call TRBD2 (5 bases). V dropped 1 base and J dropped 7 bases, with 20 bases sitting between them. Germline V gene data show CDR1 as KGHSH and CDR2 as LQKENI. The CDR3 runs 16 residues. This CDR3 is CASSPQAGGVPIEQYF. CDR3 in DNA: TGTGCCAGCTCACCACAGGCCGGAGGCGTGCCGATTGAGCAGTACTTC.

This chain connects TRBV19 to TRBJ2-7; no definite D call. Trimming cost V 2 bases and J 0 bases, with 17 bases left between them. The CDR3 covers 17 residues. CDR1 and CDR2 from the germline V gene are LNHDA and SQIVND (reference sequence). The CDR3 here is CASSIHTRNSRSYEQYF. The CDR3, as DNA: TGTGCCAGTAGTATACACACACGAAACAGTCGCTCCTACGAGCAGTACTTC. The complete variable domain, with remaining parts taken from reference TRBV19 and TRBJ2-7, reads DGGITQSPKYLFRKEGQNVTLSCEQNLNHDAMYWYRQDPGQGLRLIYYSQIVNDFQKGDIAEGYSVSREKKESFPLTVTSAQKNPTAFYLCASSIHTRNSRSYEQYFGPGTRLTVT.

V gene TRBV19 combines with J gene TRBJ2-4; the match to TRBD1 covers 8 bases. V trimming: 5 bases; J trimming: 2 bases; junction bases outside the gene matches: 8. Germline loops: CDR1 LNHDA, CDR2 SQIVND (reference sequence). The CDR3 sequence is 16 residues long. The CDR3 bases are TGTGCCAGTAGTCGTCCGACAGGGGTTACCAAAAACATTCAGTACTTC. Its translation is CASSRPTGVTKNIQYF.

The V and J genes are TRBV11-3 and TRBJ2-7; unclear D gene. Germline V CDR1 and CDR2: SGHNT, YENEEA. V lost 6 bases and J 6 bases, leaving 12 bases between the germline ends. The CDR3 spans 12 residues. CDR3 loop: CASSSTFFEQYF. The CDR3 DNA is TGTGCCAGCAGTTCGACTTTTTTCGAGCAGTACTTC.

V gene TRBV7-2 combines with J gene TRBJ2-1; TRBD1 matches 9 bases. Germline CDR1 reads SGHTA; CDR2 reads FQGNSA. This CDR3 has 15 amino acids. V lost 2 bases, J lost 6 bases, and 5 bases stayed unmatched. The CDR3 region has the DNA TGTGCCAGCAGCTTACACAGGGGGCTTGGCAATGAGCAGTTCTTC. Protein: CASSLHRGLGNEQFF.

The rearrangement links TRBV12-5 to TRBJ1-5; D is uncertain. The germline V gene encodes CDR1 LGHNT and CDR2 FRNRAP. Between the trimmed V and J ends, which lost 6 bases and 3 bases, there was a span of 3 bases. CDR3 size: 11 residues. The CDR3 here is CASGYNQPQHF. Written as DNA, the CDR3 is TGTGCTAGTGGCTACAATCAGCCCCAGCATTTT.

The V and J genes are TRBV18 and TRBJ2-1; tentatively, D is TRBD2 (6 bases). Germline V gene data show CDR1 as KGHSH and CDR2 as LQKENI. Trimming removed 2 bases from V and 0 bases from J, with 14 bases in between. The CDR3 has 17 amino acids. The CDR3 sequence is CASSPWGLTSSYNEQFF. CDR3 sequence (DNA): TGTGCCAGCTCACCATGGGGACTGACAAGCTCCTACAATGAGCAGTTCTTC.

CDR3 DNA sequence: TGTGCCAGCAGCTTGGAAGGAGAGGGCGAGCAGTACTTC. Translating gives CASSLEGEGEQYF. This sequence joins TRBV5-4 and TRBJ2-7; TRBD2 might be the D (5 bases). Germline V gives CDR1 SGHNT, CDR2 YYREEE (reference sequence). V dropped 0 bases and J dropped 6 bases, with 10 bases sitting between them. This CDR3 spans 13 amino acids.

The J gene is TRBJ1-2, the V gene TRBV7-8, with TRBD1 as a possible D gene (5 bases). The germline CDR1 and CDR2 sequences are SGHVS and FQNEAQ. The CDR3 contains 16 residues. V shed 5 bases and J shed 4 bases, with 20 bases lying between them. The CDR3 region is CASSLAGGRGSYGYTF. For the CDR3, the DNA is TGTGCCAGCAGCCTGGCCGGGGGTCGGGGAAGCTATGGCTACACCTTC. Complete variable domain (other parts from reference TRBV7-8 and TRBJ1-2): GAGVSQSPRYKVAKRGQDVALRCDPISGHVSLFWYQQALGQGPEFLTYFQNEAQLDKSGLPSDRFFAERPEGSVSTLKIQRTQQEDSAVYLCASSLAGGRGSYGYTFGSGTRLTVV.